Listed below are T cell receptor beta chains from one sample, sequenced in a study of OX40 agonist ivuxolimab in advanced cancers. The repertoire was sequenced with immunoSEQ multiplex PCR; TCRdb's copy has only in-frame clones and lacks some. The data hold 45,000 to 60,000 clones, with roughly three quarters observed a single time. The starting material was CD4+ or CD8+ T cells sorted from blood, obtained in a trial of the OX40 agonist ivuxolimab. These TCRs come from an adult with an advanced solid tumor such as melanoma, head and neck, liver or kidney cancer. CDR3s include the opening cysteine and the closing phenylalanine or tryptophan. Each record gives: J gene, D gene, clone size, V gene, CDR3 protein, CDR3 DNA. D genes are given only for firm matches. Some rows mark clone size as missing; the rest say once, few, many or name a class of expanded clone.

J gene: TRBJ2-5
D gene: .
clone size: .
V gene: TRBV7-9
CDR3 protein: CASSLADQETQYF
CDR3 DNA: TGTGCCAGCAGCTTGGCAGATCAAGAGACCCAGTACTTC

J gene: TRBJ1-3
D gene: TRBD1
clone size: once
V gene: TRBV5-1
CDR3 protein: CASSLAGTGGGNTIYF
CDR3 DNA: TGCGCCAGCAGCTTGGCCGGGACAGGGGGTGGAAACACCATATATTTT

J gene: TRBJ1-1
D gene: .
clone size: medium-sized
V gene: TRBV20-1
CDR3 protein: CSASRANEAFF
CDR3 DNA: TGCAGTGCTTCGAGGGCAAATGAAGCTTTCTTT

J gene: TRBJ1-1
D gene: .
clone size: .
V gene: TRBV6-5
CDR3 protein: CASGREMNTEAFF
CDR3 DNA: TGTGCCAGCGGACGAGAGATGAACACTGAAGCTTTCTTT

J gene: TRBJ1-3
D gene: .
clone size: .
V gene: TRBV9
CDR3 protein: CASSARNSLGNTIYF
CDR3 DNA: TGTGCCAGCAGCGCCCGAAACAGCCTTGGAAACACCATATATTTT

J gene: TRBJ2-3
D gene: .
clone size: once
V gene: TRBV4-1
CDR3 protein: CASSPGSYTDTQYF
CDR3 DNA: TGCGCCAGCAGCCCAGGGAGTTATACAGATACGCAGTATTTT

J gene: TRBJ2-3
D gene: TRBD1
clone size: .
V gene: TRBV2
CDR3 protein: CASSEPDRGSTDTQYF
CDR3 DNA: TGTGCCAGCAGTGAACCGGACAGGGGTAGCACAGATACGCAGTATTTT

J gene: TRBJ1-4
D gene: TRBD1
clone size: .
V gene: TRBV30
CDR3 protein: CAWGTVREKLFF
CDR3 DNA: TGTGCCTGGGGGACAGTCCGAGAAAAACTGTTTTTT

J gene: TRBJ1-3
D gene: .
clone size: .
V gene: TRBV7-2
CDR3 protein: CASSLGEGNTIYF
CDR3 DNA: TGTGCCAGCAGCTTAGGGGAAGGAAACACCATATATTTT

J gene: TRBJ2-3
D gene: .
clone size: once
V gene: TRBV28
CDR3 protein: CASITSSADTQYF
CDR3 DNA: TGTGCCAGCATCACTAGTAGCGCAGATACGCAGTATTTT

J gene: TRBJ2-1
D gene: TRBD1
clone size: .
V gene: TRBV28
CDR3 protein: CASSPSGTGGKKQFF
CDR3 DNA: TGTGCCAGCAGTCCATCCGGGACAGGGGGAAAAAAGCAGTTCTTC

J gene: TRBJ2-7
D gene: .
clone size: .
V gene: TRBV5-1
CDR3 protein: CASSLLPGGSYEQYF
CDR3 DNA: TGCGCCAGCAGCTTGTTGCCGGGTGGCTCCTACGAGCAGTACTTC

J gene: TRBJ2-7
D gene: TRBD1
clone size: .
V gene: TRBV6-5
CDR3 protein: CASTGTGQNEQYF
CDR3 DNA: TGTGCCAGCACCGGGACAGGGCAGAACGAGCAGTACTTC

J gene: TRBJ2-6
D gene: TRBD1
clone size: .
V gene: TRBV19
CDR3 protein: CASSDRGTGANVLTF
CDR3 DNA: TGTGCCAGTAGTGACAGGGGGACCGGGGCCAACGTCCTGACTTTC

J gene: TRBJ2-5
D gene: .
clone size: .
V gene: TRBV15
CDR3 protein: CATSSRRGSAQETQYF
CDR3 DNA: TGTGCCACCAGCAGCCGCCGGGGCAGCGCCCAAGAGACCCAGTACTTC

J gene: TRBJ1-2
D gene: TRBD1
clone size: .
V gene: TRBV19
CDR3 protein: CASSDDGQGNGYTF
CDR3 DNA: TGTGCCAGTAGCGACGATGGACAGGGCAATGGCTACACCTTC

J gene: TRBJ2-2
D gene: TRBD1
clone size: once
V gene: TRBV5-5
CDR3 protein: CASSFIGTANTGELFF
CDR3 DNA: TGTGCCAGCAGCTTCATCGGGACAGCCAACACCGGGGAGCTGTTTTTT

J gene: TRBJ2-1
D gene: TRBD2
clone size: .
V gene: TRBV10-3
CDR3 protein: CAISESGTSTNEQFF
CDR3 DNA: TGTGCCATCAGTGAGTCGGGGACTAGTACCAATGAGCAGTTCTTC

J gene: TRBJ2-5
D gene: TRBD2
clone size: once
V gene: TRBV30
CDR3 protein: CAWSPGTRDGTQYF
CDR3 DNA: TGTGCCTGGAGTCCCGGGACTAGAGATGGGACCCAGTACTTC

J gene: TRBJ1-1
D gene: .
clone size: .
V gene: TRBV11-2
CDR3 protein: CASSLTGNPDTEAFF
CDR3 DNA: TGTGCCAGCAGCTTAACAGGGAATCCCGACACTGAAGCTTTCTTT

J gene: TRBJ2-3
D gene: .
clone size: .
V gene: TRBV6-1
CDR3 protein: CASSEGTVRDTQYF
CDR3 DNA: TGTGCCAGCAGTGAAGGGACAGTCCGAGATACGCAGTATTTT

J gene: TRBJ1-3
D gene: TRBD1
clone size: .
V gene: TRBV11-3
CDR3 protein: CASSYWTGAHSGNTIYF
CDR3 DNA: TGTGCCAGCAGCTACTGGACAGGGGCGCACTCTGGAAACACCATATATTTT

J gene: TRBJ2-1
D gene: TRBD2
clone size: .
V gene: TRBV29-1
CDR3 protein: CSALAGGTYNEQFF
CDR3 DNA: TGCAGCGCTCTAGCGGGAGGCACCTACAATGAGCAGTTCTTC

J gene: TRBJ1-5
D gene: .
clone size: .
V gene: TRBV30
CDR3 protein: CAWSRQGRQPQHF
CDR3 DNA: TGTGCCTGGAGTAGGCAGGGCCGACAGCCCCAGCATTTT

J gene: TRBJ2-2
D gene: TRBD1
clone size: .
V gene: TRBV6-1
CDR3 protein: CASSARTGGDTGELFF
CDR3 DNA: TGTGCCAGCAGTGCGCGGACAGGGGGTGACACCGGGGAGCTGTTTTTT

J gene: TRBJ1-1
D gene: .
clone size: once
V gene: TRBV29-1
CDR3 protein: CSVSPGNTEAFF
CDR3 DNA: TGCAGCGTTTCTCCAGGGAACACTGAAGCTTTCTTT

J gene: TRBJ2-1
D gene: TRBD2
clone size: .
V gene: TRBV7-9
CDR3 protein: CASSSRGEAGNEQFF
CDR3 DNA: TGTGCCAGCAGCTCTCGGGGGGAGGCCGGAAATGAGCAGTTCTTC

J gene: TRBJ1-1
D gene: TRBD1
clone size: .
V gene: TRBV7-2
CDR3 protein: CASSLVSLRDRGREAFF
CDR3 DNA: TGTGCCAGCAGCTTAGTGAGCCTCCGGGACAGGGGGCGGGAAGCTTTCTTT

J gene: TRBJ1-1
D gene: .
clone size: .
V gene: TRBV21-1
CDR3 protein: CASSPGRGGGMNTEAFF
CDR3 DNA: TGTGCCAGCAGCCCCGGCCGTGGGGGGGGTATGAACACTGAAGCTTTCTTT

J gene: TRBJ1-1
D gene: TRBD1
clone size: .
V gene: TRBV2
CDR3 protein: CASSVDRGLAFF
CDR3 DNA: TGTGCCAGCAGTGTCGACAGGGGGCTAGCTTTCTTT

J gene: TRBJ2-1
D gene: TRBD1
clone size: .
V gene: TRBV30
CDR3 protein: CAWKVYRRGPWDEQFF
CDR3 DNA: TGTGCCTGGAAGGTCTACCGCAGGGGGCCGTGGGATGAGCAGTTCTTC

J gene: TRBJ2-3
D gene: TRBD1
clone size: .
V gene: TRBV5-1
CDR3 protein: CASSTAGGSGTDTQYF
CDR3 DNA: TGCGCCAGCTCAACGGCAGGGGGTTCGGGGACAGATACGCAGTATTTT

J gene: TRBJ1-1
D gene: .
clone size: .
V gene: TRBV5-5
CDR3 protein: CASSLVQGSGEAFF
CDR3 DNA: TGTGCCAGCAGCTTGGTACAGGGTAGCGGTGAAGCTTTCTTT

J gene: TRBJ1-1
D gene: .
clone size: .
V gene: TRBV7-2
CDR3 protein: CASSLAQYTEAFF
CDR3 DNA: TGTGCCAGCAGCTTAGCACAGTACACTGAAGCTTTCTTT

J gene: TRBJ1-6
D gene: .
clone size: .
V gene: TRBV5-4
CDR3 protein: CASSLEGVYSPLHF
CDR3 DNA: TGTGCCAGCAGCTTGGAAGGGGTATATTCACCCCTCCACTTT

J gene: TRBJ2-7
D gene: TRBD1
clone size: .
V gene: TRBV10-1
CDR3 protein: CASPNRDSRSYEQYF
CDR3 DNA: TGCGCCAGCCCCAACCGGGACAGTCGGTCCTACGAGCAGTACTTC

J gene: TRBJ1-1
D gene: .
clone size: .
V gene: TRBV6-1
CDR3 protein: CASTLRRETNTEAFF
CDR3 DNA: TGTGCCAGCACTCTAAGGAGGGAAACGAACACTGAAGCTTTCTTT

J gene: TRBJ2-5
D gene: TRBD1
clone size: .
V gene: TRBV5-6
CDR3 protein: CASSLGVGQMETQYF
CDR3 DNA: TGTGCCAGCAGCTTAGGTGTGGGACAGATGGAGACCCAGTACTTC

J gene: TRBJ2-7
D gene: .
clone size: .
V gene: TRBV5-1
CDR3 protein: CASSYTRSGVYEQYF
CDR3 DNA: TGCGCCAGCAGCTACACGCGGAGCGGTGTATACGAGCAGTACTTC

J gene: TRBJ1-2
D gene: .
clone size: .
V gene: TRBV25-1
CDR3 protein: CASSELGDYGYTF
CDR3 DNA: TGTGCCAGCAGTGAACTTGGAGACTATGGCTACACCTTC

J gene: TRBJ2-7
D gene: .
clone size: .
V gene: TRBV28
CDR3 protein: CASSFSQGGYSYEQYF
CDR3 DNA: TGTGCCAGCAGTTTTTCGCAGGGAGGTTACTCCTACGAGCAGTACTTC

J gene: TRBJ1-2
D gene: .
clone size: .
V gene: TRBV7-8
CDR3 protein: CASSLENRNTDNYGYTF
CDR3 DNA: TGTGCCAGCAGCTTAGAGAACAGAAACACCGATAACTATGGCTACACCTTC

J gene: TRBJ1-1
D gene: .
clone size: .
V gene: TRBV5-1
CDR3 protein: CASRPTTTTGLTEAFF
CDR3 DNA: TGCGCCAGCAGACCGACTACTACGACAGGTCTCACTGAAGCTTTCTTT

J gene: TRBJ2-7
D gene: .
clone size: .
V gene: TRBV18
CDR3 protein: CASSPSGAQGYEQYF
CDR3 DNA: TGTGCCAGCTCACCATCGGGGGCGCAGGGCTACGAGCAGTACTTC

J gene: TRBJ2-7
D gene: .
clone size: .
V gene: TRBV30
CDR3 protein: CAWSGRPRGEEQYF
CDR3 DNA: TGTGCCTGGAGTGGTCGACCGAGGGGAGAAGAGCAGTACTTC

J gene: TRBJ1-1
D gene: .
clone size: few
V gene: TRBV5-1
CDR3 protein: CASSSQGRTEAFF
CDR3 DNA: TGCGCCAGCAGCTCCCAGGGGAGGACTGAAGCTTTCTTT

J gene: TRBJ2-1
D gene: .
clone size: few
V gene: TRBV5-1
CDR3 protein: CASSLGGHSYNEQFF
CDR3 DNA: TGCGCCAGCAGCCTGGGGGGACATAGCTACAATGAGCAGTTCTTC

J gene: TRBJ2-2
D gene: .
clone size: .
V gene: TRBV4-2
CDR3 protein: CASSQGGQTTGELFF
CDR3 DNA: TGTGCCAGCAGCCAAGGGGGACAAACCACCGGGGAGCTGTTTTTT